This T cell receptor beta chain was captured by sequencing in a study of T cells after yellow fever vaccination. CDR3 length equals 14 residues. Germline values: CDR1 MNHEY, CDR2 SMNVEV (reference sequence). Trimming shortened V by 4 bases and J by 6 bases, and 14 bases separated the two germline ends. Study-wide findings and caveats: Once the booster was given, most primary-vaccination clones reappeared, at approximately 97% for CD4 and roughly 90% for CD8.

Synthesis of TCR cDNA relied on 5'RACE template switching, which attached a universal primer site and UMIs. TCRdb re-called the 5' RACE reads through MiXCR, storing one row per CDR3 protein. The table includes just over 300,000 distinct CDR3 sequences, about 3.5% detected once. This clonotype was seen at least ten times. Its specificity is unknown. The gene calls are TRBV27 and TRBJ2-3; a possible D gene is TRBD1 (5 bases). The origin of this receptor is a man aged 18 to 35 who received the YFV17D yellow fever vaccine. Sequencing was performed on PBMCs, taken on the day of the yellow fever booster vaccination. Here the CDR3 DNA reads TGTGCCAGCAGTTCGACAGCTCCACCTGATACGCAGTATTTT. It encodes CASSSTAPPDTQYF.